This TCR beta chain was obtained from a study of blood T cell repertoires in COVID-19. Sequencing used immunoSEQ multiplex PCR; TCRdb keeps in-frame clones, though not all of them. Of about 25,000 clones in the sample, 85% to 90% were seen once. Trimming took 3 bases from V and 7 from J, leaving 9 bases between them. Germline V gene lookup returns CDR1 DFQATT and CDR2 SNEGSKA (reference sequence). The CDR3 spans 11 residues. The sample was peripheral blood. The TCR comes from a man in his 70s with COVID-19, enrolled during active disease. The rearrangement joins TRBV20-1 to TRBJ2-5; a possible D gene is TRBD2 (7 bases). In nucleotides, the CDR3 is TGCAGTGCTAGGAGGGGGGGGACCCAGTACTTC. Amino acid sequence: CSARRGGTQYF.